These T cell receptor beta chains were read from a single sample in a study of PD-1 blockade in mismatch repair-deficient tumors. Generated by immunoSEQ multiplex PCR, the TCRdb table keeps only in-frame clones and is missing some. The sample has about 79,000 clones; approximately 80% are singletons. Source: peripheral blood, taken 44 weeks after starting pembrolizumab. The receptors come from an adult with mismatch repair-deficient cancer. The CDR3 runs from the conserved cysteine through the conserved F or W. The D gene is left open where the match is weak. Size is omitted from some rows. Given values are once, few, many or a class for expanded clones.

>-|-|TRBV7-3|TRBJ2-1
CASSPVLEVGYNEQFF
TGTGCCAGCAGTCCCGTCTTAGAGGTGGGCTACAATGAGCAGTTCTTC
>-|-|TRBV12-5|TRBJ2-5
CASGLFSVETQYF
TGTGCTAGTGGTTTATTTAGTGTGGAGACCCAGTACTTC
>-|-|TRBV18|TRBJ1-3
CASSPPGGQGNTIYF
TGTGCCAGCTCACCACCCGGGGGGCAAGGAAACACCATATATTTT
>-|TRBD1|TRBV5-4|TRBJ2-7
CASSTDRGGYEQYF
TGTGCCAGCAGCACTGACAGGGGCGGGTACGAGCAGTACTTC
>-|TRBD2|TRBV27|TRBJ2-3
CASSLKGGSNTQYF
TGTGCCAGCAGTCTAAAAGGCGGGAGTAACACGCAGTATTTT
>-|TRBD1|TRBV5-4|TRBJ1-1
CASSLLNSGQLNTEAFF
TGTGCCAGCAGCTTGCTTAACTCGGGACAGTTGAACACTGAAGCTTTCTTT
>-|-|TRBV7-9|TRBJ2-5
CASSSSPRGRTETQYF
TGTGCCAGCAGCTCCAGTCCCCGGGGTAGGACGGAGACCCAGTACTTC
>-|-|TRBV5-1|TRBJ1-2
CASSLGGVLTGYTF
TGCGCCAGCAGCTTGGGAGGCGTTCTAACCGGCTACACCTTC
>-|TRBD1|TRBV6-1|TRBJ2-3
CASSGQGSRTDTQYF
TGTGCCAGCAGTGGACAGGGTTCTAGAACAGATACGCAGTATTTT
>-|-|TRBV6-1|TRBJ2-7
CASRQGLADSYEQYF
TGTGCCAGCAGACAAGGGTTGGCGGACTCCTACGAGCAGTACTTC
>few|-|TRBV29-1|TRBJ1-1
CSVRETAGTEAFF
TGCAGCGTTCGGGAGACAGCGGGCACTGAAGCTTTCTTT
>-|TRBD2|TRBV2|TRBJ2-7
CASSGPGREFSYEQYF
TGTGCCAGCAGTGGCCCTGGGCGGGAGTTCTCCTACGAGCAGTACTTC
>-|-|TRBV2|TRBJ2-5
CASTGHPETQYF
TGTGCCAGCACTGGCCACCCAGAGACCCAGTACTTC
>-|TRBD1|TRBV5-1|TRBJ1-2
CASSVGQGQYGYTF
TGCGCCAGCAGCGTCGGACAGGGACAGTATGGCTACACCTTC
>-|TRBD1|TRBV6-6|TRBJ1-3
CASSSTYTGVDRYF
TGTGCCAGCAGTTCTACCTACACAGGGGTCGACCGTTATTTT
>-|-|TRBV19|TRBJ1-3
CAISQGSGNTIYF
TGTGCTATTTCACAGGGCTCTGGAAACACCATATATTTT
>-|TRBD2|TRBV13|TRBJ2-1
CASYEPSGNEQFF
TGTGCCAGCTACGAGCCTAGCGGCAATGAGCAGTTCTTC
>-|-|TRBV5-5|TRBJ1-3
CASSLSAGNTIYF
TGTGCCAGCAGCTTGTCGGCGGGAAACACCATATATTTT
>few|TRBD1|TRBV6-5|TRBJ1-5
CASSPGQGAMQPQHF
TGTGCCAGCAGCCCGGGACAGGGGGCCATGCAGCCCCAGCATTTT
>-|-|TRBV29-1|TRBJ2-3
CSVRETDTQYF
TGCAGCGTCCGGGAGACAGATACGCAGTATTTT
>once|-|TRBV19|TRBJ2-7
CASSLLQGGYEQYF
TGTGCCAGTAGTCTCTTACAGGGCGGTTACGAGCAGTACTTC
>-|-|TRBV7-2|TRBJ2-7
CASSLVGGSYEQYF
TGTGCCAGCAGCTTAGTTGGGGGCTCCTACGAGCAGTACTTC
>-|-|TRBV7-9|TRBJ2-7
CASSSGHSYEQYF
TGTGCCAGCAGCTCGGGACACAGCTACGAGCAGTACTTC
>-|-|TRBV2|TRBJ2-1
CASSVSSNEQFF
TGTGCCAGCAGTGTGAGCTCCAATGAGCAGTTCTTC
>-|-|TRBV20-1|TRBJ2-5
CSAAQEETQYF
TGCAGTGCTGCACAAGAAGAGACCCAGTACTTC
>-|-|TRBV4-1|TRBJ2-7
CASSHRSSSYEQYF
TGCGCCAGCAGCCACCGGTCGAGCTCCTACGAGCAGTACTTC
>-|-|TRBV13|TRBJ2-6
CASSAEGSGANVLTF
TGTGCCAGCAGTGCCGAGGGATCTGGGGCCAACGTCCTGACTTTC
>-|-|TRBV5-4|TRBJ2-7
CASSLDSTSYEQYF
TGTGCCAGCAGCTTGGACAGTACCTCCTACGAGCAGTACTTC
>-|-|TRBV11-3|TRBJ2-7
CASGSSYEQYF
TGTGCCAGCGGGTCGTCCTACGAGCAGTACTTC
>-|-|TRBV19|TRBJ2-7
CASTPGGQYDEQYF
TGTGCCAGTACCCCCGGTGGACAGTATGACGAGCAGTACTTC
>-|-|TRBV19|TRBJ2-7
CASSTGTYAYEQYF
TGTGCCAGTAGTACTGGGACGTACGCCTACGAGCAGTACTTC
>-|-|TRBV10-3|TRBJ1-1
CAISESGFFIGTEAFF
TGTGCCATCAGTGAGTCGGGCTTTTTTATAGGGACTGAAGCTTTCTTT
>-|TRBD2|TRBV10-3|TRBJ2-6
CAISALILAGISGANVLTF
TGTGCCATCAGTGCGCTTATACTAGCGGGAATATCTGGGGCCAACGTCCTGACTTTC
>-|TRBD2|TRBV14|TRBJ2-7
CASSGGLAESYEQYF
TGTGCCAGCAGCGGGGGACTAGCGGAAAGCTACGAGCAGTACTTC
>-|-|TRBV6-6|TRBJ2-5
CASSYMDRWETQYF
TGTGCCAGCAGTTATATGGACAGATGGGAGACCCAGTACTTC
>-|TRBD1|TRBV5-1|TRBJ2-5
CASSSGQGRETQYF
TGCGCCAGCAGCTCGGGACAGGGACGGGAGACCCAGTACTTC
>-|-|TRBV7-9|TRBJ2-1
CASRSESGPYNEQFF
TGTGCCAGCAGATCTGAGAGCGGGCCTTACAATGAGCAGTTCTTC
>-|-|TRBV29-1|TRBJ1-1
CSVYSGTEAFF
TGCAGCGTGTACAGTGGCACTGAAGCTTTCTTT
>-|TRBD1|TRBV11-2|TRBJ1-2
CASSLDRGDGYTF
TGTGCCAGCAGTTTGGACAGGGGGGACGGCTACACCTTC
>-|-|TRBV7-9|TRBJ1-5
CASSLGTANNQPQHF
TGTGCCAGCAGCTTAGGGACAGCCAACAATCAGCCCCAGCATTTT
>-|TRBD2|TRBV14|TRBJ2-1
CASSQGFGLAGNEQFF
TGTGCCAGCAGCCAAGGGTTTGGACTAGCAGGGAATGAGCAGTTCTTC
>-|TRBD2|TRBV4-1|TRBJ2-1
CASSLGLAEGNEQFF
TGCGCCAGCAGCCTGGGACTAGCAGAGGGGAATGAGCAGTTCTTC
>-|TRBD2|TRBV5-4|TRBJ2-3
CASSQEIQRETGTDTQYF
TGCGCCAGCAGCCAAGAAATACAGCGGGAGACGGGCACAGATACGCAGTATTTT
>-|-|TRBV27|TRBJ1-2
CASSLRRDANYGYTF
TGTGCCAGCAGTTTACGGAGGGATGCTAACTATGGCTACACCTTC
>-|-|TRBV18|TRBJ1-3
CASSPPGNTIYF
TGTGCCAGCTCACCACCGGGAAACACCATATATTTT
>once|-|TRBV7-3|TRBJ1-1
CASSPVTREDTEAFF
TGTGCCAGCAGCCCCGTAACCCGAGAGGACACTGAAGCTTTCTTT
>-|TRBD1|TRBV30|TRBJ1-1
CAWTPGQGWNTEAFF
TGTGCCTGGACCCCGGGACAGGGATGGAACACTGAAGCTTTCTTT
>-|-|TRBV20-1|TRBJ1-5
CSASDGQPQHF
TGCAGTGCTAGCGACGGTCAGCCCCAGCATTTT
>-|-|TRBV21-1|TRBJ2-7
CASSIRGGTSGTYEQYF
TGTGCCAGCAGCATACGGGGCGGGACTAGCGGAACTTACGAGCAGTACTTC
>-|TRBD1|TRBV6-1|TRBJ2-1
CASSAGQGAHEQFF
TGTGCCAGCAGTGCGGGACAGGGGGCCCATGAGCAGTTCTTC
>-|-|TRBV6-6|TRBJ2-7
CASSYSRTATYEQYF
TGTGCCAGCAGTTACTCTCGGACCGCAACCTACGAGCAGTACTTC
>-|TRBD1|TRBV5-4|TRBJ2-5
CASSPTGGAGQETQYF
TGTGCCAGCAGCCCTACAGGGGGCGCTGGCCAAGAGACCCAGTACTTC
>-|-|TRBV19|TRBJ1-2
CASNVGYGYTF
TGTGCCAGTAATGTCGGGTATGGCTACACCTTC
>-|-|TRBV27|TRBJ1-5
CASSLQGSNQPQHF
TGTGCCAGCAGTTTACAGGGTAGCAATCAGCCCCAGCATTTT
>-|-|TRBV29-1|TRBJ2-7
CSVVGRGSDYEQYF
TGCAGCGTTGTAGGGCGGGGCTCAGACTACGAGCAGTACTTC